This T cell receptor (beta chain) was sequenced in a study of blood T cell repertoires in COVID-19 (TCRdb year 2020). For context, the study as a whole: Samples covering the acute and convalescent phases of COVID-19 were provided by collaborators in the United States, Italy and Spain. The material from the prospective study consisted of cDNA or gDNA derived from T cells, B-cell-depleted T cells, or PBMCs. Subjects who had been exposed to COVID-19, were actively infected with it, or had recovered from it provided the deeply sampled blood TCRbeta repertoires that made up the dataset. The repertoires were made available in a free public database intended to serve as a resource for research on the immune response to SARS-CoV-2. Samples came from the ongoing ImmuneRACE study (first 160 participants) plus 1,254 subjects from 6 global collaborators. Sample metadata almost always included a de-identified subject ID, COVID-19 status, age in years and sex. HLA class I and class II types, where available, came from metadata supplied by the sample provider rather than from assay-based typing. Broader findings and caveats from the paper: How much clinical and demographic metadata was included differed by source and by participant, and the metadata was provided uncurated.

Concerning this clone itself: It lacks a known antigen. No base qualities exist here, and no much larger clone lies one base off it.

Collaborating institutions collected whole blood in K2EDTA tubes following their own protocols. For TCRbeta analysis, collaborator samples were shipped as frozen whole blood, as isolated PBMCs, or as DNA extracted from either sample type. Cut back by 8 bases and 5 bases, the V and J ends lie 15 bases apart. Reading the germline V gene gives CDR1 SQVTM and CDR2 ANQGSEA. Inclusive of the bounding cysteine and phenylalanine, the CDR3 is 12 residues long. Solely the CDR3 DNA is kept, with 36 bases framed from the first base. The immunoSEQ Assay, a bias-controlled multiplex PCR, was used to amplify TCRbeta CDR3 regions from genomic DNA. Regarding the original processing steps: Within the assay, amplification of reference gene primers was used to estimate how many nucleated cells each sample contained. Sequence reads were collapsed and filtered to measure the absolute abundance of every unique TCRbeta CDR3 rearrangement. For each sample, productive Simpson clonality was calculated as the square root of Simpson's diversity index across productive rearrangements. As stored in TCRdb, this immuneACCESS dataset retains in-frame rearrangements with V and J assigned. A fraction of the clones does not appear; measured against another copy, unresolved V genes explain less than half of the discrepancy, and the remainder lacks a known reason. From that table come the V and J calls and clone size; the DNA was used to work out D and trimming. The sample table records approximately 150,000 clones; roughly 87% of these occur just once. Roughly 1.4% of the sample is held by the ten biggest clonotypes.

The sample taken for sequencing was peripheral blood. The sequence joins TRBV29-1 to TRBJ1-2; tentative D gene TRBD1, with 5 bases matching. This clonotype was sampled from a woman between 45 and 60 years old with acute or convalescent COVID-19. The CDR3 amino acid sequence is: CSFLTRQYGYTF. Read as DNA, the sequence is TGCAGCTTCCTTACCCGACAGTATGGCTACACCTTC.